What follows are 14 T cell receptor beta chains derived from one specimen sequenced in a study of cytomegalovirus exposure and HLA in healthy donors (dated 2017 in TCRdb). Receptor libraries were prepared by the immunoSEQ multiplex PCR assay. A mixture of 60 forward primers for TCR Vbeta segments and 13 reverse primers for TCR Jbeta segments was used in the multiplex PCR. TCRdb holds this immuneACCESS table with in-frame rearrangements only. Some clones are missing; in checked studies, unresolved V genes explain under half, and the rest has no known cause. This sample holds under 150,000 clones; nearly 80% were observed only once. The ten largest clones add up to less than 4% of the sample. The specimen sequenced was PBMCs. These receptors were collected from a woman aged 25 to 45 in good health and CMV-seropositive.

The V and J genes are TRBV19 and TRBJ2-3, with 7 bases that match TRBD1. Trimming took 3 bases from V and 6 from J; bases not matched to a gene: 15. The V gene's germline CDR1 is LNHDA and CDR2 SQIVND (reference sequence). The CDR3 runs 17 residues. The CDR3 region has the DNA TGTGCCAGTAGTATGAGAAGGGCAGGGGGAGATTCGGATACGCAGTATTTT. Translated, it gives CASSMRRAGGDSDTQYF. The full variable domain, completed using reference TRBV19 and TRBJ2-3, is DGGITQSPKYLFRKEGQNVTLSCEQNLNHDAMYWYRQDPGQGLRLIYYSQIVNDFQKGDIAEGYSVSREKKESFPLTVTSAQKNPTAFYLCASSMRRAGGDSDTQYFGPGTRLTVL.

This chain joins TRBV4-3 and TRBJ1-2, with 7 bases fitting TRBD1. CDR3 length: 16 residues. The V segment lost 1 base and the J segment 3 bases; nucleotides outside the gene matches: 8. Germline V gives CDR1 LGHNA, CDR2 YSLEER. CDR3 sequence (DNA): TGCGCCAGCAGCCAAGGGCCACAGGGGCGGGACTATGGCTACACCTTC. It yields the protein CASSQGPQGRDYGYTF.

This chain connects TRBV7-9 to TRBJ1-1; D possibly corresponds to TRBD1 (5 bases). The length of the CDR3 is 14 residues. CDR1 and CDR2 from the germline V gene are SEHNR and FQNEAQ (reference sequence). Trimming took off 0 bases at V and 6 bases at J, with 11 bases between the two ends. CDR3 residues: CASSLAPETAEAFF. Here the CDR3 DNA reads TGTGCCAGCAGCTTAGCCCCAGAGACAGCTGAAGCTTTCTTT.

This clone came up once. The J gene is TRBJ1-2, the V gene TRBV4-1, with D maybe TRBD1 (6 bases). Trimming left V 2 bases short and J 3 bases short, with 13 bases between. Germline values: CDR1 MGHRA, CDR2 YSYEKL. This CDR3 spans 15 amino acids. CDR3 protein: CASSQRAGADYGYTF. The DNA for the CDR3 is TGCGCCAGCAGCCAAAGAGCAGGGGCGGACTATGGCTACACCTTC.

The rearrangement joins TRBV4-2 to TRBJ2-5, with D possibly matching TRBD1 (5 bases). The CDR3 has 14 residues. Trimming shortened V by 2 bases and J by 1 base, and 8 bases separated the two germline ends. Germline loops: CDR1 LGHNA, CDR2 YNFKEQ. Here the CDR3 DNA reads TGTGCCAGCAGCCAAAGGGGCGGCCAAGAGACCCAGTACTTC. Encoded protein: CASSQRGGQETQYF.

CDR3 DNA sequence: TGTGCCAGCAGTGATCAGACCGGGGAGCTGTTTTTT. It is translated as CASSDQTGELFF. The V gene is TRBV6-4, the J gene TRBJ2-2; D gene ambiguous. CDR3 length: 12 residues. CDR1 is MRHNA and CDR2 is SNTAGT in the germline V gene. V lost 3 bases and J 5 bases, leaving 4 bases between the germline ends.

The chain recombines TRBV5-4 with TRBJ2-1; TRBD1 matches 10 bases. The trim removed 4 bases at V and 5 bases at J, leaving 6 bases unmatched. The CDR3 covers 15 residues. The germline CDR1 and CDR2 sequences are SGHNT and YYREEE (reference sequence). The CDR3 loop reads CASSRGTGADNEQFF. In DNA form, the CDR3 reads TGTGCCAGCAGCCGCGGGACAGGGGCCGACAATGAGCAGTTCTTC.

Here the CDR3 reads CASSERVGRAEAFF. As DNA, the CDR3 is TGTGCCAGCAGTGAACGGGTTGGCAGAGCTGAAGCTTTCTTT. V gene TRBV25-1 combines with J gene TRBJ1-1; no clear D gene. This CDR3 comprises 14 residues. The V gene's germline CDR1 is MGHDK and CDR2 SYGVNS. V lost 2 bases and J 6 bases, leaving 13 bases between the germline ends.

The rearrangement joins TRBV28 to TRBJ2-3, with 7 bases that match TRBD2. The V and J ends lost 3 bases and 8 bases, in that order; junction bases with no gene match: 11. This CDR3 spans 15 amino acids. Germline CDR1 reads MDHEN; CDR2 reads SYDVKM. The CDR3: CASSFRGEPLGTQYF. CDR3 bases: TGTGCCAGCAGTTTCCGGGGGGAGCCGTTAGGTACGCAGTATTTT.

The J gene is TRBJ1-2, the V gene TRBV19; D unclear. Trimming shortened V by 6 bases and J by 7 bases, and 18 bases separated the two germline ends. Germline CDR1 reads LNHDA; CDR2 reads SQIVND (reference sequence). CDR3 length: 14 residues. CDR3 bases: TGTGCCAGTAGCGTACGGGGAGGAGAAGGTGGCTACACCTTC. It encodes CASSVRGGEGGYTF. The full variable domain, in which reference TRBV19 and TRBJ1-2 provide the parts outside the CDR3, is DGGITQSPKYLFRKEGQNVTLSCEQNLNHDAMYWYRQDPGQGLRLIYYSQIVNDFQKGDIAEGYSVSREKKESFPLTVTSAQKNPTAFYLCASSVRGGEGGYTFGSGTRLTVV.

The V gene is TRBV11-1, the J gene TRBJ1-1; D gene ambiguous. This CDR3 has 13 residues. Trimming removed 6 bases from V and 5 bases from J, with 13 bases in between. Germline CDR1 SGHAT, CDR2 FQDESV (reference sequence). The CDR3 region is CASRRGENTEAFF. The CDR3 region has the DNA TGTGCCAGCAGACGGGGAGAAAATACTGAAGCTTTCTTT.

The count of this clone is one. The chain couples TRBV5-4 to TRBJ2-2; possibly TRBD1 for D (5 bases). This CDR3 comprises 16 residues. The V and J ends lost 0 bases and 6 bases respectively, with 15 bases between them. Germline lookup yields CDR1 SGHNT and CDR2 YYREEE (reference sequence). As DNA, the CDR3 is TGTGCCAGCAGCTTGGAGGTGGGGCGAGGAGCCGGGGAGCTGTTTTTT. It codes for CASSLEVGRGAGELFF.

The V and J genes are TRBV28 and TRBJ2-2, with TRBD2 matching 7 bases. Germline loops: CDR1 MDHEN, CDR2 SYDVKM. J was trimmed by 5 bases and V by 6 bases; bases with no gene match: 6. The CDR3 has 14 amino acids. This CDR3 is CASSLTGGTGELFF. The CDR3 region has the DNA TGTGCCAGCAGCCTGACCGGGGGGACCGGGGAGCTGTTTTTT.

The chain combines TRBV28 with TRBJ2-3; 10 bases line up with TRBD1. CDR3 length equals 15 residues. Trimming at V came to 6 bases and at J to 3 bases, leaving 6 bases not matched to a gene. Per germline, CDR1 MDHEN and CDR2 SYDVKM. CDR3: CASSSPGQGTDTQYF. CDR3 nucleotide sequence: TGTGCCAGCAGCTCACCGGGACAGGGGACAGATACGCAGTATTTT.